This paragraph covers one T cell receptor beta chain sequence. Original processing methods: Reference gene primer amplification gave nucleated cell count estimates. TCRdb's table, derived via immunoSEQ multiplex PCR, lists solely in-frame clones and lacks some. That table furnishes V, J and clone size, whereas the DNA furnished D and trimming. Among roughly 240,000 clones, approximately 86% were seen once, and the ten largest hold around 1.5%. The data derive from a study of blood T cell repertoires in COVID-19. In the study overall: Researchers got acute and convalescent COVID-19 samples from the United States, Italy and Spain.

The CDR3 loop spans 16 amino acids. Germline lookup yields CDR1 MRHNA and CDR2 SNTAGT. The trim removed 0 bases at V and 6 bases at J, leaving 8 bases unmatched. The sequence came from an older woman who had recovered from COVID-19. J is TRBJ2-1 and V is TRBV6-4; 7 nucleotides align to TRBD2. Sequencing was carried out using peripheral blood. As DNA, the CDR3 is TGTGCCAGCAGTGACTCGAGTCGTAGGACTAGCAATGAGCAGTTCTTC. Its protein product is CASSDSSRRTSNEQFF.